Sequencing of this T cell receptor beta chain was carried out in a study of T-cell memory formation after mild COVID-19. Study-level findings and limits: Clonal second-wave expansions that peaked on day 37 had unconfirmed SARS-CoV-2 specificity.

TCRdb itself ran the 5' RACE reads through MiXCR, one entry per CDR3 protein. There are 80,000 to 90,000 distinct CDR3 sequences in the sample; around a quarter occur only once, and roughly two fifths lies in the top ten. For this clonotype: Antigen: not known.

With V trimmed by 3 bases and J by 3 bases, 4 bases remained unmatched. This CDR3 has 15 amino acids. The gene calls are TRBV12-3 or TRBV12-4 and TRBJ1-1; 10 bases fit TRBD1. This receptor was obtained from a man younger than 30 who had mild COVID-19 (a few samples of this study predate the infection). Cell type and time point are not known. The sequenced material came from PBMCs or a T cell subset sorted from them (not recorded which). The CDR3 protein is CASSLGQGKDTEAFF. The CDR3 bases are TGTGCCAGCAGTTTGGGACAGGGGAAGGACACTGAAGCTTTCTTT.